This T cell receptor (beta chain) appears in the sequencing data of a study of blood T cell repertoires in COVID-19. Study details: Specimens from acute and convalescent COVID-19 originated in the United States, Italy and Spain.

Germline CDR1 SGDLS, CDR2 YYNGEE. Trimming stripped 0 bases from V and 6 bases from J, with 13 bases between. The CDR3 is 15 amino acids. Here immunoSEQ multiplex PCR was the method, and the copy in TCRdb shows in-frame clones only, minus some. Of some 150,000 clones listed, about 90% were seen once; the top ten hold around 1.2%. Participants were aged roughly 18 to 89 years, lived in some 23 US areas, and enrolled virtually. Categorization into cohorts depended on clinical history that participants reported. This TCR was sampled from a human donor with acute COVID-19. The donor label of this sample is uncertain. The chain links TRBV9 to TRBJ2-4, with D possibly matching TRBD2 (7 bases). Sequenced sample: PBMCs or T cells enriched from blood (not recorded which). The CDR3 nucleotides are TGTGCCAGCAGCGTAGAAGGTCGGGGGGCAAACATTCAGTACTTC. Translating it yields CASSVEGRGANIQYF.